The 22 T cell receptor beta chains in this list originate from one sample, sequenced in a study of T cell changes during pregnancy in multiple sclerosis. TCRdb's copy holds only in-frame clones and misses some; the assay was immunoSEQ multiplex PCR. The data contain 65,000 to 95,000 clones, roughly 94% of them seen just once; the ten biggest clones take up around 0.97%. This specimen consisted of peripheral blood, obtained in the second trimester of pregnancy. The receptors stem from a female donor in good health, enrolled as a control in a pregnancy study.

V and J are TRBV21-1 and TRBJ2-1; TRBD1, as called in the table, went unchecked against the DNA. TRBV21-1 constitutes a pseudogene. CDR3 length equals 15 residues. CDR3 coding DNA: TGTGCCAGCAGCTTTGCGACACAGACCTACAATGAGCAGTTCTTC. Its protein is CASSFATQTYNEQFF.

V usage is TRBV5-1 and J usage is TRBJ2-1; a possible D gene is TRBD1 (6 bases). Trimming left V 4 bases short and J 1 base short, with 21 bases between. The CDR3 loop spans 18 amino acids. Germline V gene data show CDR1 as SGHRS and CDR2 as YFSETQ. The CDR3 DNA reads TGCGCCAGCAGCCTAGGACAGAGTCTAGCAGGGTCCTACAATGAGCAGTTCTTC. Translating gives CASSLGQSLAGSYNEQFF.

DNA of the CDR3: TGTGCCAGCAGTTCCTTGGTAGCGGGAGGGCCGCAGACCCAGTACTTC. Translated, it gives CASSSLVAGGPQTQYF. The chain combines TRBV27 with TRBJ2-5; 11 bases agree with TRBD2. V lost 4 bases and J lost 6; bases outside the gene matches: 10. Germline V CDR1 and CDR2: MNHEY, SMNVEV (reference sequence). This CDR3 spans 16 amino acids.

The rearrangement joins TRBV11-2 to TRBJ1-1; no reliable D call. The CDR3 spans 14 residues. The V end lost 1 base, the J end lost 1 base, and 7 bases lay between the germline ends. Germline CDR1 SGHAT, CDR2 FQNNGV. The CDR3 DNA follows: TGTGCCAGCAGCTTAGGCCGACAGAACACTGAAGCTTTCTTT. Protein sequence: CASSLGRQNTEAFF. The full variable domain, with the rest looked up from reference TRBV11-2 and TRBJ1-1, is EAGVAQSPRYKIIEKRQSVAFWCNPISGHATLYWYQQILGQGPKLLIQFQNNGVVDDSQLPKDRFSAERLKGVDSTLKIQPAKLEDSAVYLCASSLGRQNTEAFFGQGTRLTVV.

CDR3 amino acids: CASSLSTGGSGANVLTF. As DNA, the CDR3 is TGTGCCAGCAGTTTATCGACAGGGGGTTCTGGGGCCAACGTCCTGACTTTC. The J gene is TRBJ2-6, the V gene TRBV28; 9 nucleotides match TRBD1. Germline CDR1 reads MDHEN; CDR2 reads SYDVKM. J gave up 1 base and V 1 base, and 2 bases lay outside the gene matches. The CDR3 is 17 amino acids.

This chain connects TRBV5-4 to TRBJ2-1; 12 bases map to TRBD2. The germline V gene encodes CDR1 SGHNT and CDR2 YYREEE (reference sequence). This CDR3 has 16 amino acids. With 6 bases clipped from V and 4 bases from J, the junction kept 8 bases outside the gene matches. The CDR3 region has the DNA TGTGCCAGCATCCCGTTGACTAGCGGGGGTTACAATGAGCAGTTCTTC. Translation gives CASIPLTSGGYNEQFF.

This chain joins TRBV7-9 and TRBJ2-5; possible D gene TRBD2, 6 bases. Germline-derived CDR1 and CDR2 are SEHNR and FQNEAQ (reference sequence). The CDR3 runs to 19 residues. Trimming removed 4 bases at V and 7 bases at J, with 31 bases between. The CDR3 DNA is TGTGCCAGCAGCTCCACCCGGGGTAGTCCCGGGAGTCGCTTCGGGACCCAGTACTTC. This codes for CASSSTRGSPGSRFGTQYF.

The V call is TRBV19, the J call TRBJ2-7; 9 nucleotides line up with TRBD1. This CDR3 comprises 16 residues. CDR1 and CDR2 (germline): LNHDA, SQIVND (reference sequence). Trimming cost V 5 bases and J 5 bases; bases outside gene matches: 13. CDR3 amino acids: CASSSTPGTGPNEQYF. The CDR3, as DNA: TGTGCCAGTAGTTCAACCCCCGGGACAGGGCCCAACGAGCAGTACTTC.

V and J are TRBV19 and TRBJ2-1; 11 nucleotides line up with TRBD2. The CDR3 runs 14 residues. Germline V gene lookup returns CDR1 LNHDA and CDR2 SQIVND (reference sequence). V lost 7 bases to trimming and J lost 9 bases; unmatched junction nucleotides: 8. CDR3 amino acids: CASNSGRAVGEQFF. CDR3 DNA sequence: TGTGCCAGTAATAGCGGGAGGGCCGTCGGTGAGCAGTTCTTC.

This rearrangement joins TRBV10-3 to TRBJ2-1; TRBD1 matches at 8 bases. V was pared by 4 bases and J by 8 bases, with 7 bases of the junction left unmatched. There are 14 residues in the CDR3. In germline, CDR1 is ENHRY, CDR2 SYGVKD. CDR3 loop: CAISASDREDEQFF. The DNA of the CDR3 is TGTGCCATCAGTGCGTCGGACAGGGAGGATGAGCAGTTCTTC.

This chain joins TRBV18 and TRBJ2-7; the match to TRBD1 covers 8 bases. The J segment lost 7 bases and the V segment lost 2 bases, leaving 4 bases of the junction unmatched. The CDR3 covers 13 residues. Germline V gene data show CDR1 as KGHSH and CDR2 as LQKENI. In DNA, the CDR3 is TGTGCCAGCTCACCAATTCAGGGGGCAGAGCAGTACTTC. It encodes CASSPIQGAEQYF.

This chain links TRBV2 with TRBJ1-5; tentative D call: TRBD1 (6 bases). The CDR3 sequence is 13 residues long. Trimming shortened V by 3 bases and J by 4 bases, and 7 bases separated the two germline ends. From germline, CDR1 is SNHLY and CDR2 FYNNEI. CDR3 DNA sequence: TGTGCCAGCAGTGAGAGGGGGAATCAGCCCCAGCATTTT. Its translation: CASSERGNQPQHF.

V usage is TRBV5-1 and J usage is TRBJ2-7; TRBD1 agrees at 10 bases. V dropped 0 bases and J dropped 3; count of bases not matched to a gene: 6. The CDR3 loop spans 16 amino acids. Germline CDR1 is SGHRS and CDR2 is YFSETQ. The CDR3 bases are TGCGCCAGCAGCTTGGGGTTTGGGGACAGGGGCTACGAGCAGTACTTC. Translation: CASSLGFGDRGYEQYF.

This chain links TRBV28 with TRBJ1-1; TRBD1 aligns across 9 bases. The CDR3 has 14 amino acids. The germline CDR1 and CDR2 sequences are MDHEN and SYDVKM. V was clipped by 6 bases and J by 8 bases; unmatched bases: 10. DNA for the CDR3: TGTGCCAGCAGAAATACAGGGGGCGCCTTGGAAGCTTTCTTT. Translating gives CASRNTGGALEAFF.

Only one count was recorded for this clone. The CDR3 bases are TGTGCCAGCAGTAGACTAGCGAGAAGCACAGATACGCAGTATTTT. As protein: CASSRLARSTDTQYF. The V gene is TRBV11-2, the J gene TRBJ2-3, with TRBD2 matching 8 bases. CDR1 is SGHAT and CDR2 is FQNNGV in the germline V gene. V lost 6 bases, J lost 0 bases, and 5 bases stayed unmatched. This CDR3 is 15 amino acids long.

CDR3 nucleotide sequence: TGTGCCAGCAGTTTAACAACTACCTACGAGCAGTACTTC. The encoded protein is CASSLTTTYEQYF. The J gene is TRBJ2-7, the V gene TRBV27; D unclear. The CDR3 contains 13 residues. V lost 2 bases and J lost 2, with 7 bases in between. Germline CDR1 is MNHEY and CDR2 is SMNVEV (reference sequence).

On this clone: Other nucleotide sequences in the sample specify the same CDR3. The J gene is TRBJ1-5, the V gene TRBV4-1, with a possible D match to TRBD1 (5 bases). V shed 3 bases and J shed 6 bases, with 15 bases lying between them. The CDR3 contains 15 residues. Germline lookup yields CDR1 MGHRA and CDR2 YSYEKL. CDR3 residues: CASSQVGPRGQPQHF. The CDR3 DNA is TGCGCCAGCAGCCAGGTAGGCCCTAGGGGTCAGCCCCAGCATTTT.

The rearrangement uses TRBV30 and TRBJ2-7; D not certain. Germline V gene sequence: CDR1 GTSNPN, CDR2 SVGIG (reference sequence). The CDR3 is 11 amino acids. The germline V and J ends were trimmed by 1 base and 5 bases, with 6 bases remaining between them. The CDR3 DNA reads TGTGCCTGGAGTGACATACACGAGCAGTACTTC. It encodes CAWSDIHEQYF.

The V gene is TRBV5-4, the J gene TRBJ2-1; D is unresolved. The V and J ends lost 4 bases and 4 bases respectively, with 15 bases between them. CDR1 is SGHNT and CDR2 is YYREEE in the germline V gene (reference sequence). CDR3 size: 15 residues. CDR3 nucleotide sequence: TGTGCCAGCAGCCCGCCCCCGATGACATACAATGAGCAGTTCTTC. Encoded protein: CASSPPPMTYNEQFF. The entire variable domain, with the rest obtained from reference TRBV5-4 and TRBJ2-1, is as follows: ETGVTQSPTHLIKTRGQQVTLRCSSQSGHNTVSWYQQALGQGPQFIFQYYREEENGRGNFPPRFSGLQFPNYSSELNVNALELDDSALYLCASSPPPMTYNEQFFGPGTRLTVL.

This rearrangement joins TRBV27 to TRBJ1-5, with D unresolved. The CDR3 runs 14 residues. V shed 5 bases and J shed 1 base, with 9 bases lying between them. Germline CDR1 reads MNHEY; CDR2 reads SMNVEV (reference sequence). The CDR3 loop is CASSLIRSNQPQHF. CDR3 sequence (DNA): TGTGCCAGCAGTCTCATACGGAGCAATCAGCCCCAGCATTTT.

The chain joins TRBV19 to TRBJ1-2, with 7 bases identical to TRBD1. This CDR3 comprises 12 residues. Germline V lookup: CDR1 LNHDA, CDR2 SQIVND (reference sequence). The V segment lost 7 bases and the J segment 7 bases; nucleotides outside the gene matches: 6. The CDR3 DNA reads as TGTGCCAGTACTTACAGGGGCGGTGGCTACACCTTC. The encoded protein is CASTYRGGGYTF.

This clone has only one observation. J is TRBJ1-5 and V is TRBV6-5; the match to TRBD1 covers 10 bases. Looked up from germline, CDR1 is MNHEY and CDR2 is SVGAGI. The CDR3 consists of 14 residues. V shed 5 bases and J 4 bases; nucleotides not matched to a gene: 2. CDR3 sequence reads: CASSRGQGNQPQHF. CDR3 nucleotide sequence: TGTGCCAGCAGTAGGGGACAGGGGAATCAGCCCCAGCATTTT.